This is a list of T cell receptor beta chains from one sample in a study of blood T cell repertoires in COVID-19. Repertoires were generated with immunoSEQ multiplex PCR, while TCRdb's copy carries only in-frame clones and drops some. The table lists 55,000 or so clones, more than 75% of them singletons, with roughly 6.7% in the top ten. Sequenced input: peripheral blood. The receptors here all came from a man aged 60 to 69 with active or convalescent COVID-19. Both conserved end residues are part of each CDR3. The D gene is left open where the match is weak. Clone size is shown for a subset of rows, as once, few, many or a class of expanded clone.

D	size	V	J	CDR3	DNA
TRBD1	.	TRBV28	TRBJ2-3	CASGLGTGVYHTQYF	TGTGCCAGCGGGCTAGGGACAGGGGTTTACCATACGCAGTATTTT
TRBD1	.	TRBV27	TRBJ2-7	CASRGTGRTYEQYF	TGTGCCAGCAGAGGGACAGGGCGAACTTACGAGCAGTACTTC
TRBD1	.	TRBV9	TRBJ2-2	CASSEIRDRALGVGELFF	TGTGCCAGCAGCGAGATCCGGGACAGGGCTCTTGGGGTCGGGGAGCTGTTTTTT
TRBD1	.	TRBV12-3/TRBV12-4	TRBJ1-5	CASTRTGLQPQHF	TGTGCCAGCACCCGGACAGGGTTGCAGCCCCAGCATTTT
TRBD1	once	TRBV15	TRBJ1-5	CATSRDGGQYNQPQHF	TGTGCCACCAGCAGAGATGGGGGACAGTACAATCAGCCCCAGCATTTT
TRBD2	.	TRBV6-1	TRBJ2-1	CASSENGGFYNEQFF	TGTGCCAGCAGTGAAAACGGGGGGTTCTACAATGAGCAGTTCTTC
TRBD1	.	TRBV6-5	TRBJ1-3	CASSTDRGRGNTIYF	TGTGCCAGCAGTACAGACAGGGGTCGTGGAAACACCATATATTTT
.	.	TRBV6-2/TRBV6-3	TRBJ1-6	CASSLASGSITLHF	TGTGCCAGCAGCCTCGCCTCCGGGTCCATCACCCTCCACTTT
TRBD2	.	TRBV3-1/TRBV3-2	TRBJ2-2	CASSRTSTGELFF	TGTGCCAGCAGTCGGACTAGCACCGGGGAGCTGTTTTTT
.	.	TRBV7-2	TRBJ1-6	CASSSYRVGSPLHF	TGTGCCAGCAGCTCCTACAGGGTGGGTTCACCCCTCCACTTT
.	.	TRBV2	TRBJ1-2	CASRRETIYGYTF	TGTGCCAGCAGACGGGAGACTATCTATGGCTACACCTTC
.	.	TRBV19	TRBJ2-1	CASSIGVGSSGDEQFF	TGTGCCAGTAGTATAGGGGTAGGCAGCTCAGGGGATGAGCAGTTCTTC
.	.	TRBV21-1	TRBJ1-1	CASSKVVMGQKMNTEAFF	TGTGCCAGCAGCAAAGTAGTCATGGGACAGAAGATGAACACTGAAGCTTTCTTT
.	.	TRBV4-2	TRBJ2-2	CASSQDGSTAGELFF	TGTGCCAGCAGCCAAGATGGGAGTACCGCCGGGGAGCTGTTTTTT
TRBD1	.	TRBV2	TRBJ1-1	CASKKDRTNTEAFF	TGTGCCAGCAAAAAGGACAGGACGAACACTGAAGCTTTCTTT
TRBD1	.	TRBV10-3	TRBJ2-3	CAIRPTGADTQYF	TGTGCCATCCGACCTACAGGGGCAGATACGCAGTATTTT
.	.	TRBV24-1	TRBJ2-5	CATSDSRQETQYF	TGTGCCACCAGTGATTCCAGGCAAGAGACCCAGTACTTC
.	.	TRBV11-2	TRBJ2-7	CASSLRRVTSYEQYF	TGTGCCAGCAGCTTAAGGCGGGTGACTAGCTACGAGCAGTACTTC
.	.	TRBV10-3	TRBJ1-5	CASRSSEKQPQHF	TGTGCCTCGAGGAGCAGCGAGAAGCAGCCCCAGCATTTT
TRBD1	.	TRBV25-1	TRBJ2-5	CASNSQGAGETQYF	TGTGCCAGCAACTCACAGGGGGCGGGGGAGACCCAGTACTTC
TRBD1	.	TRBV10-3	TRBJ1-1	CATWDSGGANTEAFF	TGTGCCACCTGGGACAGCGGTGGGGCGAACACTGAAGCTTTCTTT
TRBD1	.	TRBV5-1	TRBJ2-1	CASGQGAYNEQFF	TGCGCCAGCGGACAGGGCGCCTACAATGAGCAGTTCTTC
TRBD1	.	TRBV7-2	TRBJ1-2	CASSLDRGNYGYTF	TGTGCCAGCAGCTTAGACAGGGGGAACTATGGCTACACCTTC
.	once	TRBV2	TRBJ2-1	CASSLDRPNEQFF	TGTGCCAGCAGTTTAGACAGACCGAATGAGCAGTTCTTC
TRBD1	once	TRBV7-9	TRBJ2-7	CASSFSRDRRSYEQYF	TGTGCCAGCAGCTTCTCCCGGGACAGGCGATCGTACGAGCAGTACTTC
.	.	TRBV11-3	TRBJ2-1	CASSLPNARGEQFF	TGTGCCAGCAGCCTACCAAACGCTCGGGGTGAGCAGTTCTTC
.	.	TRBV18	TRBJ2-7	CASSPPGLTSYEQYF	TGTGCCAGCTCACCTCCGGGACTTACCTCCTACGAGCAGTACTTC
TRBD1	.	TRBV5-5	TRBJ2-7	CASSLLQGANEQYF	TGTGCCAGCAGCTTGTTACAGGGGGCAAACGAGCAGTACTTC
.	.	TRBV4-3	TRBJ1-6	CASSKRQGSDSPLHF	TGCGCCAGCAGCAAGCGGCAGGGGAGTGATTCACCCCTCCACTTT
.	few	TRBV18	TRBJ1-2	CASSPPGTYYGYTF	TGTGCCAGCTCACCTCCCGGGACATACTATGGCTACACCTTC
.	.	TRBV28	TRBJ1-2	CASKPFGPLGAYGYTF	TGTGCCAGCAAGCCCTTCGGGCCTCTTGGGGCCTATGGCTACACCTTC
.	.	TRBV7-2	TRBJ2-7	CASSLVNYEQYF	TGTGCCAGCAGCTTAGTTAACTACGAGCAGTACTTC
.	.	TRBV6-5	TRBJ1-2	CASSKAGDGYTF	TGTGCCAGCAGTAAGGCAGGGGATGGCTACACCTTC
.	.	TRBV6-1	TRBJ1-1	CASSDGTFLMNTEAFF	TGTGCCAGCAGTGACGGGACATTTCTTATGAACACTGAAGCTTTCTTT
.	.	TRBV7-9	TRBJ2-1	CASSFSSFTGEQFF	TGTGCCAGCAGCTTTTCTTCATTTACCGGTGAGCAGTTCTTC
.	once	TRBV20-1	TRBJ1-5	CSASLPGKSNQPQHF	TGCAGTGCTAGTCTGCCGGGGAAGAGCAATCAGCCCCAGCATTTT